This TCR beta chain stems from a study of blood T cell repertoires in COVID-19. Study background: Acute-phase and convalescent COVID-19 samples originated in the United States, Italy and Spain. T cells, B-cell-depleted T cells, or PBMCs supplied cDNA or gDNA.

Germline CDR1 and CDR2: SNHLY and FYNNEI. V gave up 7 bases and J gave up 7 bases, with 11 bases separating them. This CDR3 spans 12 amino acids. Original methodology: Cell counts per sample came from amplifying reference gene primers. Measured with immunoSEQ multiplex PCR; TCRdb has only the in-frame clones, and not every one. D and trimming come from the DNA, and the V and J calls and clone size come from that table. The sample records more than 120,000 clones, more than 70% being singletons. The sequence derives from a human donor in a cohort sampled during active COVID-19. The sequenced sample was peripheral blood. The J gene is TRBJ1-5, the V gene TRBV2; no definite D call. The CDR3 nucleotides read TGTGCCAGCAAGAGGCTGGAGCAGCCCCAGCATTTT. It yields the protein CASKRLEQPQHF.